These 20 T cell receptor beta chains came from one sample sequenced in a study of cytomegalovirus exposure and HLA in healthy donors. Vbeta (60) and Jbeta (13) primers were used in the PCR. Assay used: immunoSEQ multiplex PCR; TCRdb lists only in-frame clones, some missing. The sample carries 170,000 or so clones, 65% to 85% recorded once. The specimen sequenced was PBMCs. The receptors were gathered from a man aged 55-75 years in good health and CMV-seronegative.

This chain connects TRBV10-1 to TRBJ1-3, with D possibly matching TRBD1 (6 bases). Germline CDR1 reads WNHNN; CDR2 reads SYGVQD (reference sequence). Trimming left V 6 bases short and J 4 bases short, with 16 bases between. CDR3 size: 15 residues. CDR3 nucleotides: TGCGCCAGCAGAACTACAGGGCCGAGAGGAAACACCATATATTTT. Amino acids: CASRTTGPRGNTIYF.

The V call is TRBV2, the J call TRBJ1-2; D possibly corresponds to TRBD1 (5 bases). There are 15 residues in the CDR3. Germline V lookup: CDR1 SNHLY, CDR2 FYNNEI. V was clipped by 6 bases and J by 0 bases, with 14 bases between them. The CDR3 coding sequence is TGTGCCAGCAGAGAGGGACTGGAATCTAACTATGGCTACACCTTC. It yields the protein CASREGLESNYGYTF.

J is TRBJ2-7 and V is TRBV29-1; 8 positions match TRBD2. CDR3 length: 14 residues. Germline V gene sequence: CDR1 SQVTM, CDR2 ANQGSEA. V lost 7 bases, J lost 2 bases, and 10 bases stayed unmatched. DNA of the CDR3: TGCAGCGCCGCACTAGCGGCAGATACCTACGAGCAGTACTTC. It is translated as CSAALAADTYEQYF.

The chain couples TRBV19 to TRBJ1-2, with D possibly being TRBD1 (5 bases). Trimming shortened V by 9 bases and J by 4 bases, and 12 bases separated the two germline ends. Looked up from germline, CDR1 is LNHDA and CDR2 is SQIVND (reference sequence). This CDR3 spans 12 amino acids. CDR3 protein: CASQTAFYGYTF. In DNA, the CDR3 is TGTGCCAGCCAGACAGCTTTCTATGGCTACACCTTC.

This clone was seen just once. The V call is TRBV29-1, the J call TRBJ2-3; no reliable D call. Per germline, CDR1 SQVTM and CDR2 ANQGSEA. Trimming stripped 1 base from V and 6 bases from J, with 8 bases between. The CDR3 has 12 amino acids. DNA for the CDR3: TGCAGCGTTGAAGGTAGAATGGATACGCAGTATTTT. Protein: CSVEGRMDTQYF.

This clone was found once. This chain links TRBV15 with TRBJ2-1, with unresolved D. V was pared by 5 bases and J by 0 bases, with 11 bases between. Looked up from germline, CDR1 is LNHNV and CDR2 is YYDKDF (reference sequence). This CDR3 comprises 15 residues. CDR3 sequence: CATSDGDSSYNEQFF. CDR3 DNA: TGTGCCACCAGCGATGGTGATAGCTCCTACAATGAGCAGTTCTTC. Supplemented by reference TRBV15 and TRBJ2-1, the full variable domain reads DAMVIQNPRYQVTQFGKPVTLSCSQTLNHNVMYWYQQKSSQAPKLLFHYYDKDFNNEADTPDNFQSRRPNTSFCFLDIRSPGLGDTAMYLCATSDGDSSYNEQFFGPGTRLTVL.

The chain is built from TRBV28 and TRBJ2-7; TRBD1 might be the D (6 bases). Germline V gives CDR1 MDHEN, CDR2 SYDVKM. CDR3 length equals 14 residues. Trimming removed 3 bases from V and 7 bases from J, with 16 bases in between. The CDR3 DNA sequence: TGTGCCAGCAGTTTGGGGGCTAGCCCGGGGGAGCAGTACTTC. Translation gives CASSLGASPGEQYF.

This rearrangement joins TRBV12-5 to TRBJ1-1; no firm D call. Trimming removed 5 bases from V and 11 bases from J, with 12 bases in between. Germline V CDR1 and CDR2: LGHNT, FRNRAP. This CDR3 region has 11 residues. CDR3 DNA sequence: TGTGCTAGTGGTCAGGCACGGGATGCTTTCTTT. Translating it yields CASGQARDAFF.

The CDR3 DNA follows: TGTGCCAGCAGTTACTCGTCAGGGGAGTATGAGCAGTTCTTC. Encoded protein: CASSYSSGEYEQFF. This chain joins TRBV6-6 and TRBJ2-1, with D possibly matching TRBD1 (6 bases). The CDR3 consists of 14 residues. Germline lookup yields CDR1 MNHNY and CDR2 SVGAGI (reference sequence). The ends were cut back, 0 bases at V and 8 bases at J, with 11 bases in the middle.

This clone was seen only a few times. The CDR3 region has the DNA TGCGCCAGCAGCTTGGGACTAGCGGGAGTCGATGAGCAGTTCTTC. Its protein product is CASSLGLAGVDEQFF. This chain joins TRBV5-1 and TRBJ2-1; TRBD2 aligns across 12 bases. V was pared by 0 bases and J by 8 bases, with 3 bases of the junction left unmatched. This CDR3 spans 15 amino acids. Germline CDR1 is SGHRS and CDR2 is YFSETQ.

This chain joins TRBV7-3 and TRBJ2-1, with D perhaps matching TRBD2 (6 bases). The CDR3 totals 17 residues. CDR1 is SGHTA and CDR2 is FQGTGA in the germline V gene. V was cut by 4 bases and J by 6 bases, with 22 bases left in between. CDR3 in amino acids: CASSSNGASDVFNEQFF. CDR3 in DNA: TGTGCCAGCAGCTCGAACGGGGCTAGCGATGTTTTCAATGAGCAGTTCTTC.

The rearrangement uses TRBV5-1 and TRBJ2-3; D perhaps matches TRBD1 (7 bases). The V gene's germline CDR1 is SGHRS and CDR2 YFSETQ. The V gene lost 0 bases and the J gene lost 0 bases, with 11 bases spanning the gap. This CDR3 has 16 amino acids. CDR3 amino acids: CASSLGRGLSTDTQYF. As DNA, the CDR3 is TGCGCCAGCAGCTTGGGGAGGGGGCTCAGCACAGATACGCAGTATTTT.

The CDR3 sequence is CASSILTRENTEAFF. CDR3 bases: TGCGCCAGCAGCATTCTGACTCGGGAGAACACTGAAGCTTTCTTT. The chain links TRBV5-1 to TRBJ1-1; no firm D call. The ends were cut back, 4 bases at V and 1 base at J, with 14 bases in the middle. This CDR3 has 15 amino acids. The germline gives CDR1 SGHRS, CDR2 YFSETQ.

This clone has more than one count but fewer than ten. The chain links TRBV19 to TRBJ1-5; no clear D gene. CDR3 length: 13 residues. The germline V gene has CDR1 LNHDA and CDR2 SQIVND (reference sequence). Between the trimmed V and J ends, which lost 4 bases and 4 bases, there was a span of 8 bases. The CDR3, as DNA: TGTGCCAGTAGTAGCGGATGGAATCAGCCCCAGCATTTT. Translating it yields CASSSGWNQPQHF.

In its sample, this clone was seen once. The chain joins TRBV18 to TRBJ2-2; 9 bases map to TRBD1. V shed 6 bases and J 0 bases; nucleotides not matched to a gene: 11. There are 18 residues in the CDR3. Germline CDR1 reads KGHSH; CDR2 reads LQKENI. The CDR3 is CASSTGTGRGTNTGELFF. For the CDR3, the DNA is TGTGCCAGCTCTACGGGGACAGGGAGGGGAACGAACACCGGGGAGCTGTTTTTT.

The rearrangement joins TRBV9 to TRBJ2-3, with 9 bases that match TRBD2. The CDR3 extends over 15 amino acids. The germline V gene encodes CDR1 SGDLS and CDR2 YYNGEE. V trimming: 0 bases; J trimming: 4 bases; junction bases outside the gene matches: 3. The CDR3 here is CASSVASGNPDTQYF. The CDR3 coding sequence is TGTGCCAGCAGCGTAGCTAGCGGGAACCCAGATACGCAGTATTTT. Combining the CDR3 with reference TRBV9 and TRBJ2-3 gives the whole variable domain DSGVTQTPKHLITATGQRVTLRCSPRSGDLSVYWYQQSLDQGLQFLIQYYNGEERAKGNILERFSAQQFPDLHSELNLSSLELGDSALYFCASSVASGNPDTQYFGPGTRLTVL.

V usage is TRBV11-2 and J usage is TRBJ2-1; the D gene is possibly TRBD2 (6 bases). The CDR3 spans 12 residues. Germline CDR1 reads SGHAT; CDR2 reads FQNNGV. With 4 bases removed from V and 9 bases from J, the gap between germline ends came to 10 bases. The CDR3 region is CASSWGDGEQFF. The CDR3 DNA follows: TGTGCCAGCAGCTGGGGGGACGGTGAGCAGTTCTTC.

This chain links TRBV9 with TRBJ1-2; D not certain. This CDR3 has 15 amino acids. The germline V and J ends were trimmed by 6 bases and 3 bases, with 18 bases remaining between them. In germline, CDR1 is SGDLS, CDR2 YYNGEE. Written as DNA, the CDR3 is TGTGCCAGCACCGAACGCCCTATTTCCGACTATGGCTACACCTTC. Translating it yields CASTERPISDYGYTF.

The chain combines TRBV29-1 with TRBJ1-2; D call uncertain. Germline CDR1 reads SQVTM; CDR2 reads ANQGSEA. The CDR3 has 12 residues. Trimming stripped 5 bases from V and 7 bases from J, with 14 bases between. CDR3 coding DNA: TGCAGCGTTCCCGCTAGTGAGGGTGGCTACACCTTC. This encodes CSVPASEGGYTF.

The chain is built from TRBV5-1 and TRBJ1-1; D may be TRBD1 (5 bases). V was trimmed by 2 bases and J by 4 bases, leaving 15 bases between them. The CDR3 has 15 residues. Germline V gives CDR1 SGHRS, CDR2 YFSETQ. In DNA, the CDR3 is TGCGCCAGCAGCTTCCACGGAAGGGGTCCCACTGAAGCTTTCTTT. This encodes CASSFHGRGPTEAFF. The whole variable domain, remainder taken from reference TRBV5-1 and TRBJ1-1, is KAGVTQTPRYLIKTRGQQVTLSCSPISGHRSVSWYQQTPGQGLQFLFEYFSETQRNKGNFPGRFSGRQFSNSRSEMNVSTLELGDSALYLCASSFHGRGPTEAFFGQGTRLTVV.